This TCR beta chain was found in a study of neurological immune-mediated disorders. The sample holds many counts of this clonotype. Per the germline V gene, CDR1 is MNHEY and CDR2 is SVGAGI. The length of the CDR3 is 13 residues. The V end lost 7 bases, the J end lost 4 bases, and 13 bases lay between the germline ends. TCRdb independently ran MiXCR on the 5' RACE reads; one entry per CDR3 protein. Among 70,000 or so distinct CDR3 sequences listed, 2.5% to 3.5% were seen once. The clonotype originates from a woman in her 50s with multiple sclerosis. J is TRBJ1-2 and V is TRBV6-5; a weak D match, TRBD1 (6 bases). The source material was PBMCs. CDR3 DNA sequence: TGTGCCAGCACCCCAGGGGCTCCCTATGGCTACACCTTC. Amino acids: CASTPGAPYGYTF.